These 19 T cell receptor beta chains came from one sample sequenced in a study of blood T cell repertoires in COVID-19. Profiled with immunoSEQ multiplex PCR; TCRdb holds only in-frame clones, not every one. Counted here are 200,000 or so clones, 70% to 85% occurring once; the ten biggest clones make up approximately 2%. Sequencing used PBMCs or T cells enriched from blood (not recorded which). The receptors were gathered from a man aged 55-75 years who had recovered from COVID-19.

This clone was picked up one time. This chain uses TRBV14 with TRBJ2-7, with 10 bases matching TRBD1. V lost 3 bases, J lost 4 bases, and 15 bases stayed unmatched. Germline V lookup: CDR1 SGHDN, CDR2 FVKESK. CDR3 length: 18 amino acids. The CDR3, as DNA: TGTGCCAGCAGCCAGACCCCGGGACAGGGGATCGGGCGATACGAGCAGTACTTC. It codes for CASSQTPGQGIGRYEQYF. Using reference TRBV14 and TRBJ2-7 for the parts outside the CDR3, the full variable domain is EAGVTQFPSHSVIEKGQTVTLRCDPISGHDNLYWYRRVMGKEIKFLLHFVKESKQDESGMPNNRFLAERTGGTYSTLKVQPAELEDSGVYFCASSQTPGQGIGRYEQYFGPGTRLTVT.

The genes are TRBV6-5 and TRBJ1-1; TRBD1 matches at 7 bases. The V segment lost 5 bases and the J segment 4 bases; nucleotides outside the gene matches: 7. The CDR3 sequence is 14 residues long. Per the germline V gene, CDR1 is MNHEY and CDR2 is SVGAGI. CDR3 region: CASSPGQRTTEAFF. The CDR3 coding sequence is TGTGCCAGCAGTCCGGGACAGAGAACCACTGAAGCTTTCTTT.

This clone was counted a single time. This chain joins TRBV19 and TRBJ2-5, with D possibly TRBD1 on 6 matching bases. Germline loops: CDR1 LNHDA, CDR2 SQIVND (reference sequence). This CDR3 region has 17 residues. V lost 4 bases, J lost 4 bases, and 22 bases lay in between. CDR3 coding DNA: TGTGCCAGTAGTAGTATCCGGGACAAGTTACGGGGAGAGACCCAGTACTTC. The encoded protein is CASSSIRDKLRGETQYF.

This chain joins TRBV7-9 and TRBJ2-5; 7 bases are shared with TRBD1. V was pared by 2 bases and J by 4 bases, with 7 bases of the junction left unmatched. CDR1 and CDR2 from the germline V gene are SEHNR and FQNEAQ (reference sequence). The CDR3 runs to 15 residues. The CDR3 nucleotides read TGTGCCAGCAGCTTACTAAGGGGGCAGGGAGAGACCCAGTACTTC. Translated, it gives CASSLLRGQGETQYF.

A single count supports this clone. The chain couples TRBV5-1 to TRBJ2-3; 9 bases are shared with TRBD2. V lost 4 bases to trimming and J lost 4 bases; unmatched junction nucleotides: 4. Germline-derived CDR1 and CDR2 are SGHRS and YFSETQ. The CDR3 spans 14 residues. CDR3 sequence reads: CASSTRTSADTQYF. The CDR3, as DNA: TGCGCCAGCAGCACCAGGACTAGCGCAGATACGCAGTATTTT.

The CDR3 nucleotides are TGTGCCAGCTCACCGTCCCAGATAAAGTCGAACACTGAAGCTTTCTTT. Amino acids: CASSPSQIKSNTEAFF. V usage is TRBV18 and J usage is TRBJ1-1, with unresolved D. CDR1 and CDR2 from the germline V gene are KGHSH and LQKENI. The CDR3 is 16 residues long. The V gene lost 3 bases and the J gene lost 1 base, with 15 bases spanning the gap.

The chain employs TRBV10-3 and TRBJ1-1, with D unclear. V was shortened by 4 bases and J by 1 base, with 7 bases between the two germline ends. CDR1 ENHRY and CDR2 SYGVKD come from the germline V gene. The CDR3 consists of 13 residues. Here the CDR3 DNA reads TGTGCCATCAGTGGGAGGGCGAACACTGAAGCTTTCTTT. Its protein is CAISGRANTEAFF.

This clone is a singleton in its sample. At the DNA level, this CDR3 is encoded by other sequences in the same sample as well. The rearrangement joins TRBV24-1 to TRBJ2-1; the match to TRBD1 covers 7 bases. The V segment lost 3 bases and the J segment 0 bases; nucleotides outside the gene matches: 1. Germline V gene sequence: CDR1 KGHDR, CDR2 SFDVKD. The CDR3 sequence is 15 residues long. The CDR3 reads CATSDRDSSYNEQFF. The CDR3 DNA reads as TGTGCCACCAGTGATAGGGACAGCTCCTACAATGAGCAGTTCTTC.

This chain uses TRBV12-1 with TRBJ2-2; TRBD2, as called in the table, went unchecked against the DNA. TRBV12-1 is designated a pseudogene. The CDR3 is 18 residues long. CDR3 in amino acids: CASSFHGRLAGYTGELFF. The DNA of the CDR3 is TGTGCCAGCAGCTTTCATGGCCGACTAGCGGGCTACACCGGGGAGCTGTTTTTT.

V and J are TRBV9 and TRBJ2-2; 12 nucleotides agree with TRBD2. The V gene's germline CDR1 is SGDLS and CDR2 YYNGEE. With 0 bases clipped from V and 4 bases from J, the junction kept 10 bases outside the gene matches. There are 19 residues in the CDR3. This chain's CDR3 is CASSVALAGGLVGTGELFF. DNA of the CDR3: TGTGCCAGCAGCGTAGCCCTAGCGGGGGGGCTCGTGGGCACCGGGGAGCTGTTTTTT. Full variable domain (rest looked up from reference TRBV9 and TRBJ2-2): DSGVTQTPKHLITATGQRVTLRCSPRSGDLSVYWYQQSLDQGLQFLIQYYNGEERAKGNILERFSAQQFPDLHSELNLSSLELGDSALYFCASSVALAGGLVGTGELFFGEGSRLTVL.

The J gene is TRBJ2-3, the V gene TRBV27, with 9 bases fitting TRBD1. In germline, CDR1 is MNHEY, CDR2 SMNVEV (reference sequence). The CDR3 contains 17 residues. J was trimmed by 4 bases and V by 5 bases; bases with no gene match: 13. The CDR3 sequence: CASSPEPDRGNADTQYF. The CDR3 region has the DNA TGTGCCAGCAGTCCCGAACCTGACAGGGGGAACGCAGATACGCAGTATTTT.

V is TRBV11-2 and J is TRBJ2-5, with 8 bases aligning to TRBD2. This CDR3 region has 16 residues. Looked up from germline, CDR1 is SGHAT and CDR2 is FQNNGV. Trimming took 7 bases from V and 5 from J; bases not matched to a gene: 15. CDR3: CASKSRAGETWETQYF. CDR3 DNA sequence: TGTGCCAGCAAGTCACGAGCGGGGGAGACGTGGGAGACCCAGTACTTC.

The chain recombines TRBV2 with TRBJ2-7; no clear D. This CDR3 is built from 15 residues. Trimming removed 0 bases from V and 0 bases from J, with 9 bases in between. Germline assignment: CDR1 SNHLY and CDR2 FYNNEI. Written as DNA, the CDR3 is TGTGCCAGCAGTGAAGCCTTAACGGGCTCCTACGAGCAGTACTTC. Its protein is CASSEALTGSYEQYF.

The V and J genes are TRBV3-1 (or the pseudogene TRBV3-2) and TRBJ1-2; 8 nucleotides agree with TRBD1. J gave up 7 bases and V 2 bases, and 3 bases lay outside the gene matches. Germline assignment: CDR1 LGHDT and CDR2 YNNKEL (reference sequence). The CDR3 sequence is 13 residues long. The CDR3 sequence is CASSQLGQVGYTF. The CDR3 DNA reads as TGTGCCAGCAGCCAACTGGGACAGGTTGGCTACACCTTC.

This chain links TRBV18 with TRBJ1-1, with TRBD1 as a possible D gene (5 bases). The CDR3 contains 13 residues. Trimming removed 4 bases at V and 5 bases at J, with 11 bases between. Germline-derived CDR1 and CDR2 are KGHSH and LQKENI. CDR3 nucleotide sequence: TGTGCCAGCTCACTAAGGGAGGGGACTGAAGCTTTCTTT. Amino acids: CASSLREGTEAFF.

CDR3 nucleotides: TGTGCCAGCAGTTACGTCTTGACTAGCGGGGGGTTCGACACCGGGGAGCTGTTTTTT. Protein: CASSYVLTSGGFDTGELFF. The V and J genes are TRBV6-2 or TRBV6-3 and TRBJ2-2, with TRBD2 matching over 13 bases. V trimming: 2 bases; J trimming: 3 bases; junction bases outside the gene matches: 9. The CDR3 covers 19 residues. CDR1 and CDR2 (germline): MNHEY, SVGEGT.

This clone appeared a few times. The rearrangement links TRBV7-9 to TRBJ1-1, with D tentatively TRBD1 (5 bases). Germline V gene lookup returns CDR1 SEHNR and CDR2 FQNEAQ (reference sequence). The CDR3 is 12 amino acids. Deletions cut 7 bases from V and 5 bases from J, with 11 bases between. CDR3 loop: CASTVKGTEAFF. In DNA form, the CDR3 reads TGTGCCAGCACCGTGAAGGGGACTGAAGCTTTCTTT.

The CDR3 sequence: CASSLGQLSSYNSPLHF. The CDR3 DNA reads as TGCGCCAGCAGCTTGGGGCAGTTAAGCTCCTATAATTCACCCCTCCACTTT. The chain uses TRBV5-1 and TRBJ1-6; D gene ambiguous. Trimming left V 0 bases short and J 0 bases short, with 10 bases between. Germline loops: CDR1 SGHRS, CDR2 YFSETQ. The CDR3 contains 17 residues.

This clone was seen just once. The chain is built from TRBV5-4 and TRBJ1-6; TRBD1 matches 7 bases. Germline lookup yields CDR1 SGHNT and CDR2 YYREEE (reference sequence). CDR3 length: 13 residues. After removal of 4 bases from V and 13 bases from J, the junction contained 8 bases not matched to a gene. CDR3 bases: TGTGCCAGCAGCGCCGAACAGGGGTTGCCCCTCCACTTT. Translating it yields CASSAEQGLPLHF.